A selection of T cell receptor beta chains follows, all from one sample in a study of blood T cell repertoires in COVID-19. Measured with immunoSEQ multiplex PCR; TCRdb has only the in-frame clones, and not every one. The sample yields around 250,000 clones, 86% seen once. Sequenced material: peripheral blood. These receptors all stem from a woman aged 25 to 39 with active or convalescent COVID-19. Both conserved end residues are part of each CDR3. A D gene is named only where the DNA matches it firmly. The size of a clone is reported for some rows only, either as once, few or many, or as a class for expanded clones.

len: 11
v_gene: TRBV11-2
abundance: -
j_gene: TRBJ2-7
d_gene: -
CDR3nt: TGTGCCAGCAGCTTAGTAGCGGAGCAGTACTTC
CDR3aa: CASSLVAEQYF

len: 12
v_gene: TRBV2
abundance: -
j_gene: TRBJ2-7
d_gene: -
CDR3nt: TGTGCCTTTAGGGGAGGACTCTACGAGCAGTACTTC
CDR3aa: CAFRGGLYEQYF

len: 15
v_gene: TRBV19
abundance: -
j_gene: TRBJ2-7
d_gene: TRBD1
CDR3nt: TGTGCCAGTAGTGGAGCCGGGGACAGGGGGTACGAGCAGTACTTC
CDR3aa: CASSGAGDRGYEQYF

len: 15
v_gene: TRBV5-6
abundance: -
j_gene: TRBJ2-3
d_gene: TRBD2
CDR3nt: TGTGCCAGCAACGGAGTGGGGGGGGGCACAGATACGCAGTATTTT
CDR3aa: CASNGVGGGTDTQYF

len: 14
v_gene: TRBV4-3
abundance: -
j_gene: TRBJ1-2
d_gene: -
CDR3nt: TGCGCCAGCAGCCATCAACAGGAGAACTATGGCTACACCTTC
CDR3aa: CASSHQQENYGYTF

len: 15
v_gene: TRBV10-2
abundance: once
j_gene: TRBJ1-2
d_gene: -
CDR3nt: TGCGCCAGCAGTGGAGACGGGACGGGGGGCTATGGCTACACCTTC
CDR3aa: CASSGDGTGGYGYTF

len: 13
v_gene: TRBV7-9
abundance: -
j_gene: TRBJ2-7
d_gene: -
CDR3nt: TGTGCCAGCAGCCTCCCCCCTTCTTACGAGCAGTACTTC
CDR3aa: CASSLPPSYEQYF

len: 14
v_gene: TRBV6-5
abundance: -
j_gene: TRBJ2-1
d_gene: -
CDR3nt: TGTGCCAGCTCAACAGGGCGTTCCTACAATGAGCAGTTCTTC
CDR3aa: CASSTGRSYNEQFF

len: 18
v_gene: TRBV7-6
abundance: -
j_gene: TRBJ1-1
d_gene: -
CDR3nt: TGTGCCAGCAGCTTAGGGTCAAGCGGGGCCGTATCGAACACTGAAGCTTTCTTT
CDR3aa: CASSLGSSGAVSNTEAFF

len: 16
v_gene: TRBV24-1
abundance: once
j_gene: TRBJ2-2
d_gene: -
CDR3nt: TGTGCCACCAGTGATTTTGGGGCCGGGAACACCGGGGAGCTGTTTTTT
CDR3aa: CATSDFGAGNTGELFF

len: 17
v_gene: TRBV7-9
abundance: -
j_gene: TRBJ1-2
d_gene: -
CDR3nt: TGTGCCAGCAGCTTAGCGCTAAGCAGGCCAGCTAACTATGGCTACACCTTC
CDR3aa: CASSLALSRPANYGYTF

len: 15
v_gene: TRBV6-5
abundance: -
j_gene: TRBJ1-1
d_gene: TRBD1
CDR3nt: TGTGCCAGCAGGCCCCCCACCGGGACAGTGAATGAAGCTTTCTTT
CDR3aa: CASRPPTGTVNEAFF

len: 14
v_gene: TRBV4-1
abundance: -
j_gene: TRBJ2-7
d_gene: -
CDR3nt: TGCGCCAGCAGCCAAGATTCGGGTTCCTACGAGCAGTACTTC
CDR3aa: CASSQDSGSYEQYF

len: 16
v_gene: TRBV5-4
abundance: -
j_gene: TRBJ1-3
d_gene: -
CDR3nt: TGTGCCAGCAGCTTGGGGGGGGTGGACCCTGGAAACACCATATATTTT
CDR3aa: CASSLGGVDPGNTIYF

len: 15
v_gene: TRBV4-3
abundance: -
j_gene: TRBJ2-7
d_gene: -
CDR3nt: TGCGCCAGCAGCCAAGAACAGGGCGTCTCCTACGAGCAGTACTTC
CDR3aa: CASSQEQGVSYEQYF

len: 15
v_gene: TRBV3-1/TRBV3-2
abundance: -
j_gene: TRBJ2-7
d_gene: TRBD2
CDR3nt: TGTGCCAGCAGCCTAGGACTAGCGGCCTCCTACGAGCAGTACTTC
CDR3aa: CASSLGLAASYEQYF

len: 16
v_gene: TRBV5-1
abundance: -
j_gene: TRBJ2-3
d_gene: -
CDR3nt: TGCGCCAGCATGGCCGGGACATTTGCTAGCACAGATACGCAGTATTTT
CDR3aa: CASMAGTFASTDTQYF

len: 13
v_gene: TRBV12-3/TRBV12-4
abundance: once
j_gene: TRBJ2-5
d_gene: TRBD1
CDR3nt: TGTGCCAGCAGTCAGGGACAGGGTGAGACCCAGTACTTC
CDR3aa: CASSQGQGETQYF

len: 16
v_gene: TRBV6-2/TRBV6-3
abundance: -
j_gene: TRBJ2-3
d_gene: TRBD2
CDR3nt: TGTGCCAGCAGTTCCCAACTAGCGGGGGCCGGAGATACGCAGTATTTT
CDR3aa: CASSSQLAGAGDTQYF

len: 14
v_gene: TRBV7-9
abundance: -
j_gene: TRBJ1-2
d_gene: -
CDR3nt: TGTGCCAGCAGCATATTTCAGGGGAACTATGGCTACACCTTC
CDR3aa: CASSIFQGNYGYTF

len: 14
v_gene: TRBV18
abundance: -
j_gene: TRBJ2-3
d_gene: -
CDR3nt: TGTGCCAGCTCACCAGGCGGTCCCACAGATACGCAGTATTTT
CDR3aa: CASSPGGPTDTQYF

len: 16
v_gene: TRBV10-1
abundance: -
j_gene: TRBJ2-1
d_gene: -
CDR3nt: TGCGGAACCTCACCCCAAGACTTCGGCGTGTACAATGAGCAGTTCTTC
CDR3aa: CGTSPQDFGVYNEQFF

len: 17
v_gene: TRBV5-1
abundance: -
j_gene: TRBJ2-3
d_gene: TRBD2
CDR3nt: TGCGCCAGCAGCTTGTTCCCTAGCGGGGCTAGCACAGATACGCAGTATTTT
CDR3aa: CASSLFPSGASTDTQYF

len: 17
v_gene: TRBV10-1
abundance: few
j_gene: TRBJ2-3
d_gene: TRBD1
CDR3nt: TGCGCCAGCAGTGAGAATCGTATACAGGGGGCTTCAGATACGCAGTATTTT
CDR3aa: CASSENRIQGASDTQYF

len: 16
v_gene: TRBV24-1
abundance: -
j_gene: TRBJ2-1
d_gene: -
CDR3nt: TGTGCCACCAGTGACCGACAGTTGAGCTCCTACAATGAGCAGTTCTTC
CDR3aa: CATSDRQLSSYNEQFF

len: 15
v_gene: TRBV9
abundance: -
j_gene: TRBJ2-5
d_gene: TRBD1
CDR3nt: TGTGCCAGCAGCGTTTCTCAGGGGGACGGCGAGACCCAGTACTTC
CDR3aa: CASSVSQGDGETQYF

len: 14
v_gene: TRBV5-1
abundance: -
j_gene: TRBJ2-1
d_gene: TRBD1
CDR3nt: TGCGCCAGCAGCTTGGTCGACAGGGTGAATGAGCAGTTCTTC
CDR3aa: CASSLVDRVNEQFF

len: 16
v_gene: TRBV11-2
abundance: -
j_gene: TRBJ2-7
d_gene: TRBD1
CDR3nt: TGTGCCAGCAGCCCCCACGGACAGGTGAGCTCCTACGAGCAGTACTTC
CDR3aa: CASSPHGQVSSYEQYF

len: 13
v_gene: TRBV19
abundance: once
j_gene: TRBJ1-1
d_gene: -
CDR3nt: TGTGCCAGTAGTACCCAGGGAGGTACTGAAGCTTTCTTT
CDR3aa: CASSTQGGTEAFF

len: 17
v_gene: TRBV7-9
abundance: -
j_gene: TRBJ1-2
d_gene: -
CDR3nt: TGTGCCAGCAGCTTAGCGGGCGGGGGTCAGGTAGTGAGGGGCTACACCTTC
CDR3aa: CASSLAGGGQVVRGYTF

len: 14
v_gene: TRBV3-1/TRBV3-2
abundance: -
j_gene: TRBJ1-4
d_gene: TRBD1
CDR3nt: TGTGCCAGCAGTACCGGGACAGGGCCTGAAAAACTGTTTTTT
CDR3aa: CASSTGTGPEKLFF

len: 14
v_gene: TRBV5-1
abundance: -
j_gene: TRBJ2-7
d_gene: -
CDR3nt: TGCGCCAGCAGCTTGGGCCAGGGTGTCCACGAGCAGTACTTC
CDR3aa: CASSLGQGVHEQYF

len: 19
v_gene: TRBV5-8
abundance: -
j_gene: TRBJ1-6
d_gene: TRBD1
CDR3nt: TGTGCCAGCAGCCCCCGGACAGGGGGGTGGAGGTCCTATAATTCACCCCTCCACTTT
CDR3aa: CASSPRTGGWRSYNSPLHF

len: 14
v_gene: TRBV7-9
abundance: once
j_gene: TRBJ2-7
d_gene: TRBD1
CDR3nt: TGTGCCAGCAGCCGCCAGGGGGCCTCCTACGAGCAGTACTTC
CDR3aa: CASSRQGASYEQYF

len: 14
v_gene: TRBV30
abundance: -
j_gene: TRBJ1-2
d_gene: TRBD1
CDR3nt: TGTGCCTGGAGTGTACGGACAGGGGGGTATGGCTACACCTTC
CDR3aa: CAWSVRTGGYGYTF

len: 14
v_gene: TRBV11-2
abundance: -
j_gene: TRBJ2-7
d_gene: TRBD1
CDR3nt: TGTGCCAGCAGCCCCGACAGGGCCACCTACGAGCAGTACTTC
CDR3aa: CASSPDRATYEQYF

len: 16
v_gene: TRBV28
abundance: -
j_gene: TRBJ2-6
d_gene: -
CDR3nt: TGTGCCAGCAGTTTGGCCCCAGGGGCTGGGGCCAACGTCCTGACTTTC
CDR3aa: CASSLAPGAGANVLTF

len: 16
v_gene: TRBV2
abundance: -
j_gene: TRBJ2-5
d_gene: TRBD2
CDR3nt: TGTGCCAGCAGTACAACACTAGCGGGGGTAAAAGAGACCCAGTACTTC
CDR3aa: CASSTTLAGVKETQYF

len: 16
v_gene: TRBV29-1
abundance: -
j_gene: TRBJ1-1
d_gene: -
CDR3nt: TGCAGCGTTGAACGAGGGCAAAATAACGTTAACACTGAAGCTTTCTTT
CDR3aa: CSVERGQNNVNTEAFF

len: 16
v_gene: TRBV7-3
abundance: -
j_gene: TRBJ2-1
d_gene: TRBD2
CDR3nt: TGTGCCAGCAGCGCCTCGGGACTAGGAGGGCTAAATGAGCAGTTCTTC
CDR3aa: CASSASGLGGLNEQFF

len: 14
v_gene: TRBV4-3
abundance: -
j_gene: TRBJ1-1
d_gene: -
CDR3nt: TGCGCCAGCAGTCCGGGGGATATAAACACTGAAGCTTTCTTT
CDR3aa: CASSPGDINTEAFF

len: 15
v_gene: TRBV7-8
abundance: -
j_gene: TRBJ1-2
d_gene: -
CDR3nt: TGTGCCAGCAGCCCGCAACAGGCCCTCTCCTATGGCTACACCTTC
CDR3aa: CASSPQQALSYGYTF

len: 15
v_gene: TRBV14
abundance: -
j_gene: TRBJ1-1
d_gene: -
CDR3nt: TGTGCCAGCAGCCGAGGTCCTCACGTGAACACTGAAGCTTTCTTT
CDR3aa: CASSRGPHVNTEAFF

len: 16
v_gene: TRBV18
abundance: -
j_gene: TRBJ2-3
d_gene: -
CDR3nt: TGTGCCAGCTCACCGGACCTCCAAGGAGGCACCGATACGCAGTATTTT
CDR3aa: CASSPDLQGGTDTQYF

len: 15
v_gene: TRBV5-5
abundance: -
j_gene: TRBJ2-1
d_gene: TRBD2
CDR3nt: TGTGCCAGCAGCTTCGGCACTAGCGTCTACAATGAGCAGTTCTTC
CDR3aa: CASSFGTSVYNEQFF

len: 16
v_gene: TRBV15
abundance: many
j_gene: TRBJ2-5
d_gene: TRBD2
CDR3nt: TGTGCCACCAGCAGAGGTAGCGGGGGGGACCAAGAGACCCAGTACTTC
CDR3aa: CATSRGSGGDQETQYF

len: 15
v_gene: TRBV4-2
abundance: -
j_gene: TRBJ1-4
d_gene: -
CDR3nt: TGTGCCAGCAGCAATCTGAGACAGACCATCGAAAAACTGTTTTTT
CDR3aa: CASSNLRQTIEKLFF

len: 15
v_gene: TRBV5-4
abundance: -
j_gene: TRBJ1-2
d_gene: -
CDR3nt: TGTGCCAGCAGCTCCGTGGGGGGGTTAGGGAGTGGCTACACCTTC
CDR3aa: CASSSVGGLGSGYTF

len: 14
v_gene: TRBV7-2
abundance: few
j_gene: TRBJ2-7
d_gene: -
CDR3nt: TGTGCCAGCAGCTTAGCGCTAGAGAACTACGAGCAGTACTTC
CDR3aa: CASSLALENYEQYF

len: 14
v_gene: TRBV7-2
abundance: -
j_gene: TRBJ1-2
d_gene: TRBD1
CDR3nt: TGTGCCAGCAGCCCCCGACAGGGTGTAGCTGGCTACACCTTC
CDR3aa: CASSPRQGVAGYTF

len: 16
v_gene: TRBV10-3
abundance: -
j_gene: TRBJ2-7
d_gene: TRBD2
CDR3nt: TGTGCCATCAGTGAGAAGGAGTCTAGCGGGGGCTACGAGCAGTACTTC
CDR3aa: CAISEKESSGGYEQYF

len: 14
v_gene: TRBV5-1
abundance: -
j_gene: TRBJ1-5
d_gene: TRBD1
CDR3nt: TGCGCCAGCAGCTTAGGACAGGGGAGCCAGCCCCAGCATTTT
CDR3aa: CASSLGQGSQPQHF

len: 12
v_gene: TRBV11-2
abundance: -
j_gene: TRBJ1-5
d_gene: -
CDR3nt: TGTGCCAGCAGCTTAGGAGGCCAGCCCCAGCATTTT
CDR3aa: CASSLGGQPQHF